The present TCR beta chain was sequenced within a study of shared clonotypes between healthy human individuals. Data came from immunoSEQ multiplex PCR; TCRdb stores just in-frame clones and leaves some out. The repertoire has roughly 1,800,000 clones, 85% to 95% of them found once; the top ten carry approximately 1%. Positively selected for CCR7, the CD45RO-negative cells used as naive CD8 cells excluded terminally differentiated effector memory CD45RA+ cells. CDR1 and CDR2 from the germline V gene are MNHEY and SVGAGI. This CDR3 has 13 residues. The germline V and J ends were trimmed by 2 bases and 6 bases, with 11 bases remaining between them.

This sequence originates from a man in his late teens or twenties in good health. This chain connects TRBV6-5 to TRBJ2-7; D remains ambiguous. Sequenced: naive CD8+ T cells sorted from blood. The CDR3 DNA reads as TGTGCCAGCAGTTACAGGAGTGACTCCGAGCAGTACTTC. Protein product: CASSYRSDSEQYF.